These 30 T cell receptor beta chains came from one sample sequenced in a study of blood T cell repertoires in COVID-19. Here immunoSEQ multiplex PCR was the method, and the copy in TCRdb shows in-frame clones only, minus some. The sample holds fewer than 100,000 clones, 70% to 90% seen once. The sample comprised peripheral blood. The receptors derive from a man aged 70-80 years with acute or convalescent COVID-19.

The chain is built from TRBV10-3 and TRBJ2-3, with 10 bases lining up with TRBD1. The CDR3 has 15 residues. Germline lookup yields CDR1 ENHRY and CDR2 SYGVKD. After removal of 5 bases from V and 6 bases from J, the junction contained 8 bases not matched to a gene. The CDR3 protein is CAISSGTGAGDTQYF. CDR3 nucleotide sequence: TGTGCCATCAGTAGCGGGACAGGGGCCGGGGATACGCAGTATTTT.

This clone occurred once. The chain joins TRBV5-1 to TRBJ1-1; D is unresolved. Trimming removed 4 bases from V and 0 bases from J, with 19 bases in between. CDR3 length equals 17 residues. Germline CDR1 reads SGHRS; CDR2 reads YFSETQ. This chain's CDR3 is CASSTAGSLNMNTEAFF. CDR3 in DNA: TGCGCCAGCAGCACCGCGGGCAGTTTAAACATGAACACTGAAGCTTTCTTT.

The chain uses TRBV18 and TRBJ1-4, with a tentative D call TRBD1 (6 bases). The CDR3 consists of 15 residues. Germline loops: CDR1 KGHSH, CDR2 LQKENI. The V end lost 5 bases, the J end lost 8 bases, and 18 bases lay between the germline ends. Here the CDR3 reads CASSSAQGPSEKLFF. The CDR3 bases are TGTGCCAGCTCATCCGCGCAGGGGCCGAGCGAAAAACTGTTTTTT.

The chain uses TRBV5-4 and TRBJ2-1; D may be TRBD2 (6 bases). Between the trimmed V and J ends, which lost 4 bases and 4 bases, there was a span of 21 bases. CDR3 length equals 17 residues. Germline CDR1 reads SGHNT; CDR2 reads YYREEE (reference sequence). Written as DNA, the CDR3 is TGTGCCAGCAGCGCGGGACGGGACTCCTTTATTTACAATGAGCAGTTCTTC. As protein: CASSAGRDSFIYNEQFF.

The chain joins TRBV6-5 to TRBJ1-6, with 7 bases lining up with TRBD1. The germline gives CDR1 MNHEY, CDR2 SVGAGI. The V and J ends lost 5 bases and 10 bases, in that order; junction bases with no gene match: 8. The CDR3 sequence is 14 residues long. CDR3 in amino acids: CASSPRQGESPLHF. For the CDR3, the DNA is TGTGCCAGCAGTCCTAGACAGGGCGAATCACCCCTCCACTTT.

The V gene is TRBV18, the J gene TRBJ2-2; D possibly corresponds to TRBD2 (7 bases). Looked up from germline, CDR1 is KGHSH and CDR2 is LQKENI. The germline V and J ends were trimmed by 0 bases and 5 bases, with 16 bases remaining between them. The CDR3 totals 17 residues. CDR3 in DNA: TGTGCCAGCTCACCACCGACCCCGGGGGGCCTGACCGGGGAGCTGTTTTTT. It yields the protein CASSPPTPGGLTGELFF. The whole variable domain, remainder taken from reference TRBV18 and TRBJ2-2, is NAGVMQNPRHLVRRRGQEARLRCSPMKGHSHVYWYRQLPEEGLKFMVYLQKENIIDESGMPKERFSAEFPKEGPSILRIQQVVRGDSAAYFCASSPPTPGGLTGELFFGEGSRLTVL.

The chain joins TRBV19 to TRBJ2-5; D may be TRBD2 (5 bases). V was trimmed by 2 bases and J by 1 base, leaving 14 bases between them. Germline V gene data show CDR1 as LNHDA and CDR2 as SQIVND (reference sequence). There are 16 residues in the CDR3. In DNA, the CDR3 is TGTGCCAGTAGTATAAGCTGGTCAGGAGGCCAAGAGACCCAGTACTTC. Its protein is CASSISWSGGQETQYF.

The chain joins TRBV19 to TRBJ2-3, with TRBD2 matching 7 bases. With V trimmed by 1 base and J by 2 bases, 9 bases remained unmatched. Germline V gene data show CDR1 as LNHDA and CDR2 as SQIVND (reference sequence). This CDR3 is built from 17 residues. CDR3 region: CASSIGRGGRLTDTQYF. CDR3 bases: TGTGCCAGTAGTATAGGGCGGGGAGGGAGGCTCACAGATACGCAGTATTTT. The complete variable domain, with remaining parts taken from reference TRBV19 and TRBJ2-3, reads DGGITQSPKYLFRKEGQNVTLSCEQNLNHDAMYWYRQDPGQGLRLIYYSQIVNDFQKGDIAEGYSVSREKKESFPLTVTSAQKNPTAFYLCASSIGRGGRLTDTQYFGPGTRLTVL.

This clone occurred once. The rearrangement links TRBV6-5 to TRBJ2-4; TRBD1 agrees at 8 bases. The V gene end was trimmed by 5 bases and the J gene end by 1 base; junction bases not matched to a gene: 4. This CDR3 contains 15 residues. Germline CDR1 reads MNHEY; CDR2 reads SVGAGI. The CDR3, as DNA: TGTGCCAGCAGTCCAGGGGGCTTGGCCAAAAACATTCAGTACTTC. Translating it yields CASSPGGLAKNIQYF.

The chain joins TRBV7-8 to TRBJ1-3; D unresolved. Looked up from germline, CDR1 is SGHVS and CDR2 is FQNEAQ. Trimming cost V 5 bases and J 2 bases, with 10 bases left between them. The CDR3 covers 14 residues. In DNA, the CDR3 is TGTGCCAGCAGCCACGGGGATGCTGGAAACACCATATATTTT. Residues: CASSHGDAGNTIYF. Based on the CDR3 plus reference TRBV7-8 and TRBJ1-3, the full variable domain is GAGVSQSPRYKVAKRGQDVALRCDPISGHVSLFWYQQALGQGPEFLTYFQNEAQLDKSGLPSDRFFAERPEGSVSTLKIQRTQQEDSAVYLCASSHGDAGNTIYFGEGSWLTVV.

The chain joins TRBV7-9 to TRBJ2-5, with 8 nucleotides matching TRBD1. The germline V gene has CDR1 SEHNR and CDR2 FQNEAQ (reference sequence). CDR3 size: 16 residues. V shed 5 bases, J shed 5 bases, and the junction held 13 bases outside the gene matches. CDR3 region: CASSPRGMTGEETQYF. CDR3 in DNA: TGTGCCAGCAGCCCCCGGGGTATGACAGGGGAGGAGACCCAGTACTTC.

This chain connects TRBV7-3 to TRBJ2-2; 9 bases are a match to TRBD1. V was clipped by 5 bases and J by 4 bases; unmatched bases: 8. This CDR3 spans 16 amino acids. The V gene's germline CDR1 is SGHTA and CDR2 FQGTGA. The CDR3 DNA follows: TGTGCCAGCAGCCCTGACAGGGGGGCGGTCACCGGGGAGCTGTTTTTT. Its translation is CASSPDRGAVTGELFF.

The genes are TRBV19 and TRBJ2-2; TRBD2 agrees at 8 bases. The V and J ends lost 7 bases and 4 bases, in that order; junction bases with no gene match: 17. The CDR3 sequence is 18 residues long. Germline V gives CDR1 LNHDA, CDR2 SQIVND (reference sequence). The DNA for the CDR3 is TGTGCCAGTATTACCGGGCGGGGGGCCGCGGTGGGCACCGGGGAGCTGTTTTTT. It translates to CASITGRGAAVGTGELFF.

In its sample, this clone was seen once. The chain recombines TRBV6-6 with TRBJ1-2, with TRBD1 identical over 9 bases. The CDR3 length is 17 residues. Germline V gives CDR1 MNHNY, CDR2 SVGAGI (reference sequence). V gave up 5 bases and J gave up 4 bases; unmatched junction bases: 14. CDR3 DNA: TGTGCCAGCAGTCGTCAGTACCGGACAGGGGAGGTCTATGGCTACACCTTC. Its protein product is CASSRQYRTGEVYGYTF.

The rearrangement links TRBV5-1 to TRBJ2-2; TRBD1 is a possible D gene (6 bases). Trimming took 0 bases from V and 4 from J, leaving 13 bases between them. The CDR3 runs 16 residues. The germline V gene has CDR1 SGHRS and CDR2 YFSETQ. CDR3 region: CASSLAGGQTTGELFF. The CDR3 bases are TGCGCCAGCAGCTTGGCCGGTGGACAGACCACCGGGGAGCTGTTTTTT.

The CDR3 region has the DNA TGTGCCAGCTCACCGGACGGGGGCTCTGGAAACACCATATATTTT. Its translation is CASSPDGGSGNTIYF. This chain links TRBV18 with TRBJ1-3; perhaps TRBD1 as D (5 bases). The ends were cut back, 3 bases at V and 0 bases at J, with 9 bases in the middle. The CDR3 contains 15 residues. Germline CDR1 KGHSH, CDR2 LQKENI. The entire variable domain, with the rest obtained from reference TRBV18 and TRBJ1-3, is as follows: NAGVMQNPRHLVRRRGQEARLRCSPMKGHSHVYWYRQLPEEGLKFMVYLQKENIIDESGMPKERFSAEFPKEGPSILRIQQVVRGDSAAYFCASSPDGGSGNTIYFGEGSWLTVV.

The chain carries TRBV9 and TRBJ1-2, with TRBD1 matching over 11 bases. Germline V gene sequence: CDR1 SGDLS, CDR2 YYNGEE. V lost 1 base to trimming and J lost 8 bases; unmatched junction nucleotides: 13. The CDR3 is 17 residues long. The CDR3 is CASSVSSMTGQGGGYTF. CDR3 nucleotide sequence: TGTGCCAGCAGCGTATCAAGTATGACGGGACAGGGGGGAGGCTACACCTTC.

V usage is TRBV13 and J usage is TRBJ2-5, with D perhaps TRBD1 (6 bases). CDR3 length: 15 amino acids. V gave up 0 bases and J gave up 4 bases, with 12 bases separating them. Germline-derived CDR1 and CDR2 are PRHDT and FYEKMQ (reference sequence). CDR3 protein: CASSLGQGMGETQYF. In DNA form, the CDR3 reads TGTGCCAGCAGCTTAGGACAGGGTATGGGAGAGACCCAGTACTTC. The full variable domain, completed using reference TRBV13 and TRBJ2-5, is AAGVIQSPRHLIKEKRETATLKCYPIPRHDTVYWYQQGPGQDPQFLISFYEKMQSDKGSIPDRFSAQQFSDYHSELNMSSLELGDSALYFCASSLGQGMGETQYFGPGTRLLVL.

This clone occurred once. This chain connects TRBV5-1 to TRBJ1-1; D is uncertain. Germline-derived CDR1 and CDR2 are SGHRS and YFSETQ. This CDR3 has 16 residues. Trimming removed 0 bases at V and 0 bases at J, with 12 bases between. CDR3 nucleotide sequence: TGCGCCAGCAGCTTGGCCGGCGGCGGATTGAACACTGAAGCTTTCTTT. Encoded protein: CASSLAGGGLNTEAFF.

This clone was seen only a few times. One end of the junction does not line up with germline, which may come from a read error. This sequence joins TRBV29-1 and TRBJ1-2; possibly TRBD1 for D (6 bases). CDR3 length: 16 residues. Germline V gene data show CDR1 as SQVTM and CDR2 as ANQGSEA. CDR3 residues: CSVDAPLGAPKYGYTF. CDR3 nucleotide sequence: TGCAGCGTTGATGCCCCCTTGGGGGCCCCTAAGTATGGCTACACCTTC.

The rearrangement uses TRBV7-8 and TRBJ1-3; D unclear. CDR3 length: 15 residues. Germline-derived CDR1 and CDR2 are SGHVS and FQNEAQ. The germline V and J ends were trimmed by 0 bases and 1 base, with 7 bases remaining between them. The CDR3 DNA follows: TGTGCCAGCAGCTTAGCCGAGGCTTCTGGAAACACCATATATTTT. Its translation is CASSLAEASGNTIYF. Full variable domain (outside the CDR3, taken from reference TRBV7-8 and TRBJ1-3): GAGVSQSPRYKVAKRGQDVALRCDPISGHVSLFWYQQALGQGPEFLTYFQNEAQLDKSGLPSDRFFAERPEGSVSTLKIQRTQQEDSAVYLCASSLAEASGNTIYFGEGSWLTVV.

CDR3 coding DNA: TGTGCCAGCAGTTTGGGGCCCGAAGAGACCCAGTACTTC. Its protein is CASSLGPEETQYF. The genes are TRBV2 and TRBJ2-5, with a tentative D call TRBD1 (5 bases). With 5 bases removed from V and 3 bases from J, the gap between germline ends came to 10 bases. The CDR3 runs 13 residues. CDR1 is SNHLY and CDR2 is FYNNEI in the germline V gene.

There are a few counts of this clone. The chain joins TRBV6-4 to TRBJ2-2; tentative D call: TRBD1 (6 bases). V dropped 3 bases and J dropped 3 bases, with 8 bases sitting between them. Germline assignment: CDR1 MRHNA and CDR2 SNTAGT. The CDR3 totals 14 residues. Here the CDR3 reads CASSEGAHTGELFF. As DNA, the CDR3 is TGTGCCAGCAGTGAGGGGGCGCACACCGGGGAGCTGTTTTTT.

CDR3 in amino acids: CASSVEVGTGGSGYTF. CDR3 in DNA: TGTGCCAGCAGCGTAGAGGTAGGGACAGGGGGCTCCGGCTACACCTTC. This chain links TRBV9 with TRBJ1-2; 12 bases are shared with TRBD1. The CDR3 runs 16 residues. Germline V gene data show CDR1 as SGDLS and CDR2 as YYNGEE. With 0 bases clipped from V and 8 bases from J, the junction kept 8 bases outside the gene matches.

This clone was counted only a few times. The chain recombines TRBV2 with TRBJ2-7, with a weak D call TRBD1 (5 bases). Germline V gene sequence: CDR1 SNHLY, CDR2 FYNNEI. The ends were cut back, 7 bases at V and 2 bases at J, with 15 bases in the middle. The length of the CDR3 is 14 residues. The CDR3 nucleotides read TGTGCCAGCACCGTAAGGGGCAGGGCCTACGAGCAGTACGTC. Its translation is CASTVRGRAYEQYV.

V gene TRBV24-1 combines with J gene TRBJ2-2, with no clear D. The ends were cut back, 7 bases at V and 1 base at J, with 15 bases in the middle. Germline CDR1 KGHDR, CDR2 SFDVKD. CDR3 size: 16 residues. This CDR3 is CATSTTRTGNTGELFF. DNA for the CDR3: TGTGCCACCAGCACTACCCGCACGGGGAACACCGGGGAGCTGTTTTTT.

The rearrangement links TRBV3-1 (or the pseudogene TRBV3-2) to TRBJ1-6; D unresolved. V was shortened by 0 bases and J by 9 bases, with 6 bases between the two germline ends. The CDR3 contains 13 residues. Germline V gene lookup returns CDR1 LGHDT and CDR2 YNNKEL (reference sequence). The CDR3 bases are TGTGCCAGCAGCCAAGATTTGAGTTCACCCCTCCACTTT. Translating gives CASSQDLSSPLHF.

V is TRBV28 and J is TRBJ1-4, with D unclear. Germline V CDR1 and CDR2: MDHEN, SYDVKM. Trimming shortened V by 2 bases and J by 3 bases, and 7 bases separated the two germline ends. CDR3 length: 14 amino acids. The CDR3 protein is CASSLPTSNEKLFF. The CDR3 DNA reads TGTGCCAGCAGTTTACCGACATCTAATGAAAAACTGTTTTTT.

The chain links TRBV7-3 to TRBJ2-1; 8 nucleotides match TRBD2. V gave up 5 bases and J gave up 6 bases; unmatched junction bases: 3. CDR1 and CDR2 (germline): SGHTA, FQGTGA. The CDR3 is made up of 13 amino acids. The CDR3 sequence: CASSTGLANEQFF. The CDR3 DNA is TGTGCCAGCAGCACAGGACTAGCCAATGAGCAGTTCTTC.

The DNA of the CDR3 is TGCGCCAGCAGCTTGGCAGGGGATGTGGGAGAGACCCAGTACTTC. Translating gives CASSLAGDVGETQYF. V and J are TRBV5-1 and TRBJ2-5; tentatively, D is TRBD1 (6 bases). The CDR3 covers 15 residues. Trimming took off 0 bases at V and 4 bases at J, with 13 bases between the two ends. Germline CDR1 reads SGHRS; CDR2 reads YFSETQ.